Detailed here is one TCR beta chain. Its antigen is currently unknown. TCR cDNA, made by 5'RACE template switching, carried an added universal primer site and UMIs. TCRdb re-derived calls from the 5' RACE reads in MiXCR, one entry per CDR3 protein. Among approximately 70,000 distinct CDR3 sequences, roughly 7% were seen once, and the ten largest hold approximately 30%. The sample originates from a study of T cells after yellow fever vaccination. Study-wide background: The fractions with low cell numbers were processed using SMART-Seq v4 Ultra Low Input. Study-level points and caveats: Contaminants from the bulk population, in the form of abundant clonotypes, could be found in FACS-sorted repertoires. At 95% to 98% for CD4 and just over 85% for CD8, most primary-vaccination clones showed up again after the booster.

Material: CD8+ T cells sorted from PBMCs, obtained 10 to 11 days after the first yellow fever vaccination. The clonotype was recovered from a man younger than 35 who received the YFV17D yellow fever vaccine.

DNA of the CDR3: TGTGCCAGCAGTGAATGGGCGATTCGAGAGACCCAGTACTTC. It codes for CASSEWAIRETQYF. The chain couples TRBV25-1 to TRBJ2-5; the D is unclear. V lost 1 base and J 4 bases, leaving 10 bases between the germline ends. CDR1 and CDR2 from the germline V gene are MGHDK and SYGVNS. This CDR3 is 14 amino acids long.